This TCR beta chain originates from a study of identical twins. TCRdb reprocessed the 5' RACE reads with MiXCR, giving one entry per CDR3 protein. This table holds 450,000 to 650,000 distinct CDR3 sequences, 9.6% found once. Findings and caveats of the study: Twin pairs' shared out-of-frame alpha sequences were enriched in low generation probability. There was more out-of-frame TCR alpha sharing in monozygotic twins than models estimated.

CDR3 size: 14 residues. The ends were cut back, 8 bases at V and 0 bases at J, with 14 bases in the middle. Germline loops: CDR1 WSHSY, CDR2 SAAADI. This clonotype was detected a few times. Its antigen remains unidentified. The same data also went into a second study, on yellow fever vaccine responses in identical twins.

The sequence came from a woman younger than 35 in good health. The V call is TRBV10-2, the J call TRBJ2-7; D unclear. Sequencing was done on a sample of PBMCs. The CDR3: CASLERYGSYEQYF. CDR3 nucleotides: TGCGCCAGCTTGGAGCGATATGGCTCCTACGAGCAGTACTTC.